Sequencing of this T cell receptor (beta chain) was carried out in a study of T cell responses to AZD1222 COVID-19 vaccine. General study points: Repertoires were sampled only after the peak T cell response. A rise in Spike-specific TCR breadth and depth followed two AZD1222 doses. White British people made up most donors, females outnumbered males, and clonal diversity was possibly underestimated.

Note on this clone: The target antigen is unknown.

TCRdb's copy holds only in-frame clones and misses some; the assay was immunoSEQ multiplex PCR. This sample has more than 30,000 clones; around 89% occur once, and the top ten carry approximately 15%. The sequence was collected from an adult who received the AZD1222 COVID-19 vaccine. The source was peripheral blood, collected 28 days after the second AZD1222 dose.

This chain's CDR3 is CASSRTGGVANEKLFF. The CDR3 region has the DNA TGTGCCAGCAGTCGAACCGGGGGAGTGGCTAATGAAAAACTGTTTTTT. J is TRBJ1-4 and V is TRBV27; possibly TRBD1 for D (5 bases). Germline V gene sequence: CDR1 MNHEY, CDR2 SMNVEV (reference sequence). The V end was cut by 5 bases, the J end by 3 bases, with 16 bases between. CDR3 length equals 16 residues.